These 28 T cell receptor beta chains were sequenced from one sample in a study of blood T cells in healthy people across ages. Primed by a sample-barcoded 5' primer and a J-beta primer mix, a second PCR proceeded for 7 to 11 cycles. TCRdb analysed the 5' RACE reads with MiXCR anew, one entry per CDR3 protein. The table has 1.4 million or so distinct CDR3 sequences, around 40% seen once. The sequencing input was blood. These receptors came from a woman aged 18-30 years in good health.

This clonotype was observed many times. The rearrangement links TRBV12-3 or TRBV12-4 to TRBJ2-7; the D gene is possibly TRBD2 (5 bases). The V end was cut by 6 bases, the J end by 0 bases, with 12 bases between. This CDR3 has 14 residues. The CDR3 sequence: CASSPTGNSYEQYF. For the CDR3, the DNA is TGTGCCAGCAGCCCTACGGGGAACTCCTACGAGCAGTACTTC.

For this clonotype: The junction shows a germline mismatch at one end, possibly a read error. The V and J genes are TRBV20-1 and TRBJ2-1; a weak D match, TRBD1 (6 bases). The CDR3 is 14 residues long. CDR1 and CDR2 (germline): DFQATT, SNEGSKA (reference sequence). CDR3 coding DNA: TGCAGTGCACAACCGGGACACCCCTACAATGAGCAGTATTTC. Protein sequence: CSAQPGHPYNEQYF.

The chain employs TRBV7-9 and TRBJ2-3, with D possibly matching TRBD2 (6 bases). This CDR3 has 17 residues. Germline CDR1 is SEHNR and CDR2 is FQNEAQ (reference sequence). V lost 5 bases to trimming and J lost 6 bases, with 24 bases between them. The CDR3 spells CASSRMRDSGPQDTQYF. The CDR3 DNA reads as TGTGCCAGCAGCCGGATGAGGGACTCGGGTCCCCAGGATACGCAGTATTTT.

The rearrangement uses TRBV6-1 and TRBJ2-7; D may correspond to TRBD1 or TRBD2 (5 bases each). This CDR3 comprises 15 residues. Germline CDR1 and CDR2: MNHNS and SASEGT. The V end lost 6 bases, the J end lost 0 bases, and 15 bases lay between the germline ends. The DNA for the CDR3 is TGTGCCAGCAGCCCCGGGGTAGGGGCCTCCTACGAGCAGTACTTC. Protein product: CASSPGVGASYEQYF.

CDR3 sequence: CASSFRRTGDYNEQYF. The CDR3 DNA reads as TGTGCCAGCAGCTTTCGTAGGACAGGAGATTACAATGAGCAGTACTTC. The chain carries TRBV13 and TRBJ2-5; the match to TRBD1 covers 7 bases. There are 16 residues in the CDR3. V lost 3 bases and J lost 11; bases outside the gene matches: 18. Germline CDR1 reads PRHDT; CDR2 reads FYEKMQ (reference sequence).

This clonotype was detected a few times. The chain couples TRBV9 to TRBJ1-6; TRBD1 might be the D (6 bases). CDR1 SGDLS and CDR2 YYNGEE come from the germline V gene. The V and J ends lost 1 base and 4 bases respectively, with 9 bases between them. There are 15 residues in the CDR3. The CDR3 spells CASSVSQGYNSPLHF. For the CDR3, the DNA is TGTGCCAGCAGCGTAAGCCAGGGGTATAATTCACCCCTCCACTTT.

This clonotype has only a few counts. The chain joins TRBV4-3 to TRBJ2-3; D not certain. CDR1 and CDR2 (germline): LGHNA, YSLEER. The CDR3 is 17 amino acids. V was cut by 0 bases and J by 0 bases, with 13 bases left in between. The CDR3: CASSQERSVTSTDTQYF. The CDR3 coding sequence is TGCGCCAGCAGCCAAGAGCGGAGCGTCACTAGCACAGATACGCAGTATTTT.

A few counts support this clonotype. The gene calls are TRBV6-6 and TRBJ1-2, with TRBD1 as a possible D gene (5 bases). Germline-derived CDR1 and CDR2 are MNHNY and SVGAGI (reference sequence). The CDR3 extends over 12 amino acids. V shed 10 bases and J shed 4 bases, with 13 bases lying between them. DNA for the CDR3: TGTGCCACCAAGAACAGGACCTATGGCTACACCTTC. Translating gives CATKNRTYGYTF.

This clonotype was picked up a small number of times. CDR3 loop: CASSPPGQPSYEQYF. CDR3 sequence (DNA): TGTGCCAGCTCACCCCCCGGACAGCCCTCCTACGAGCAGTACTTC. The J gene is TRBJ2-7, the V gene TRBV18; possibly TRBD1 for D (6 bases). Germline V CDR1 and CDR2: KGHSH, LQKENI. V was cut by 3 bases and J by 0 bases, with 12 bases left in between. This CDR3 comprises 15 residues.

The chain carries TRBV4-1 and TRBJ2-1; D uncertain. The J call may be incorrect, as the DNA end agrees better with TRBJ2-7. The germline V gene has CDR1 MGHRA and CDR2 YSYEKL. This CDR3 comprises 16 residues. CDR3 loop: CASSQVDLLSYNEQYF. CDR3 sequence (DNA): TGCGCCAGCAGCCAAGTAGACTTGCTCTCCTACAATGAGCAGTACTTC.

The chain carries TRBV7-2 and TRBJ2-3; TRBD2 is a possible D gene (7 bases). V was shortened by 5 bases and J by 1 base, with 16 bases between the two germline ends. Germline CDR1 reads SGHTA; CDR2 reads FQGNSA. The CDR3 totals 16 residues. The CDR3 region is CASSLIAGAGTDTQYF. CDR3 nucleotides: TGTGCCAGCAGCCTGATCGCGGGGGCCGGCACAGATACGCAGTATTTT.

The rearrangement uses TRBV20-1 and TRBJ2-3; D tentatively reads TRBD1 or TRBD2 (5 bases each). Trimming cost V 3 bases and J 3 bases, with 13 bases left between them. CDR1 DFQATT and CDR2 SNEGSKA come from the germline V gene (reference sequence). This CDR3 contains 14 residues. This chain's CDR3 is CSARVQGRTDTQYF. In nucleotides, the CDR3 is TGCAGTGCTAGGGTCCAGGGACGTACAGATACGCAGTATTTT.

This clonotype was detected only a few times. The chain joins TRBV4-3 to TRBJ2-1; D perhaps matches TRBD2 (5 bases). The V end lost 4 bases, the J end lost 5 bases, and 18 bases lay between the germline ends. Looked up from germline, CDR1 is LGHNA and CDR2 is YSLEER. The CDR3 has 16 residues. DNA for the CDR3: TGCGCCAGCAGCCTTAGAGGGTCCGGGGTGAACAATGAGCAGTTCTTC. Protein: CASSLRGSGVNNEQFF.

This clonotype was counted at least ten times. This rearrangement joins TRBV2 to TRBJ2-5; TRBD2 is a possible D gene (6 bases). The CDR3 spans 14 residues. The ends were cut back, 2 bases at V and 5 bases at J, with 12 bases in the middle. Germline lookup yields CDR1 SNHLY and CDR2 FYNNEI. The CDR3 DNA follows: TGTGCCAGCAGTGAAAGAAAGAGCGGGGAGACCCAGTACTTC. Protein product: CASSERKSGETQYF. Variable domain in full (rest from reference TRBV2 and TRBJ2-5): EPEVTQTPSHQVTQMGQEVILRCVPISNHLYFYWYRQILGQKVEFLVSFYNNEISEKSEIFDDQFSVERPDGSNFTLKIRSTKLEDSAMYFCASSERKSGETQYFGPGTRLLVL.

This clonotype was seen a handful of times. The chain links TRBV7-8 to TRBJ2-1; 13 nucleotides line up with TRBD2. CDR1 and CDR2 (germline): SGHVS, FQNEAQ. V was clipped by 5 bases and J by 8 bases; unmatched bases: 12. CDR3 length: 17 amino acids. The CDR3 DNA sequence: TGTGCCAGCAGCGTACTAGCGGGGGGGCCGATGGTCGATGAGCAGTTCTTC. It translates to CASSVLAGGPMVDEQFF. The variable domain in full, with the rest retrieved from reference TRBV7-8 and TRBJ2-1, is GAGVSQSPRYKVAKRGQDVALRCDPISGHVSLFWYQQALGQGPEFLTYFQNEAQLDKSGLPSDRFFAERPEGSVSTLKIQRTQQEDSAVYLCASSVLAGGPMVDEQFFGPGTRLTVL.

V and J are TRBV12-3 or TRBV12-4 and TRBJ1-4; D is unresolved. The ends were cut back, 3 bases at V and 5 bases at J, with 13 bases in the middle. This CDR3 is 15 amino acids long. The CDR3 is CASSFSALRNEKLFF. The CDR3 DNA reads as TGTGCCAGCAGTTTCTCCGCCCTGAGGAATGAAAAACTGTTTTTT.

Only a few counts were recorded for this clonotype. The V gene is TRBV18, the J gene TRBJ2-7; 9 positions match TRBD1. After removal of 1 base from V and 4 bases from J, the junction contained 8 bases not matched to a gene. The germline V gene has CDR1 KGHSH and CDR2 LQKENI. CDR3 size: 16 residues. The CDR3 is CASSPLGRQGGYEQYF. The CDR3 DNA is TGTGCCAGCTCACCACTAGGGCGACAGGGGGGTTACGAGCAGTACTTC. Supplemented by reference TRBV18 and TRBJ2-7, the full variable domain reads NAGVMQNPRHLVRRRGQEARLRCSPMKGHSHVYWYRQLPEEGLKFMVYLQKENIIDESGMPKERFSAEFPKEGPSILRIQQVVRGDSAAYFCASSPLGRQGGYEQYFGPGTRLTVT.

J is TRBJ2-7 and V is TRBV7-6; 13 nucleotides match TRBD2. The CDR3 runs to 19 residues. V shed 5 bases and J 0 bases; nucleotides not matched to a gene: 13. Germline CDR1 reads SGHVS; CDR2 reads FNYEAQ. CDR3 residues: CASSLPAGLAGESSYEQYF. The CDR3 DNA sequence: TGTGCCAGCAGCCTACCGGCAGGACTAGCGGGAGAAAGCTCCTACGAGCAGTACTTC.

CDR3 region: CSVSGARIPPAPETQYF. DNA for the CDR3: TGCAGCGTCTCCGGTGCGAGGATTCCCCCGGCACCGGAGACCCAGTACTTC. J is TRBJ2-7 and V is TRBV29-1; no clear D. The end of the DNA fits TRBJ2-5 better, so the J call may be wrong. The CDR3 runs to 17 residues. Germline V gene sequence: CDR1 SQVTM, CDR2 ANQGSEA.

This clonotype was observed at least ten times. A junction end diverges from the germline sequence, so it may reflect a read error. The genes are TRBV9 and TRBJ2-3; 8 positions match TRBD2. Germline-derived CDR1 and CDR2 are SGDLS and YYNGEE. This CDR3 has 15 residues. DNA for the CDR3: TGTGCTAGCAGCTTAAGCGGGGGAAGCACAGATACGCAGTATTTT. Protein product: CASSLSGGSTDTQYF.

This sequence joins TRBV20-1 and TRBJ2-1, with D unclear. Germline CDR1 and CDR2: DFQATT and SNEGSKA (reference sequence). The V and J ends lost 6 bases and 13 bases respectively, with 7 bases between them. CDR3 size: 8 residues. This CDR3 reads CSAASQFF. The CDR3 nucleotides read TGCAGTGCAGCTTCTCAGTTCTTC.

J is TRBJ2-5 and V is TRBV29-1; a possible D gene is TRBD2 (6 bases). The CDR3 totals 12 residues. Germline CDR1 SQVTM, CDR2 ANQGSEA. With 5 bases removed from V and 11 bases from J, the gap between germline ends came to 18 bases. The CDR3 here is CSVRRGYNEQYF. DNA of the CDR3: TGCAGCGTTAGGAGGGGTTACAATGAGCAGTACTTC.

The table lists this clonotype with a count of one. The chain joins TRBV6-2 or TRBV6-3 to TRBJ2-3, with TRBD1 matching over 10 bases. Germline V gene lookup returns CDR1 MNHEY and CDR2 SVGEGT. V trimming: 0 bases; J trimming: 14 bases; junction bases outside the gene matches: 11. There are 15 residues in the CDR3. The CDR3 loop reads CASSYSKDRGRYAYF. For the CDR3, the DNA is TGTGCCAGCAGTTACTCGAAGGACAGGGGGAGATACGCGTATTTT.

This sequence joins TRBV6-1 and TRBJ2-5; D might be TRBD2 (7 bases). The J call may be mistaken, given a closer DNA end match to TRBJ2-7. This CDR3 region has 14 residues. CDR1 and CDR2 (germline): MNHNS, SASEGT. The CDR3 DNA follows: TGTGCCAGCAATGTCGGGGGGCTTAGAGGCGAGCAGTACTTC. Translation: CASNVGGLRGEQYF.

Here the CDR3 DNA reads TGTGCCAGCAGGCAAGGAAGTCGAACCCCGTACAATGAGCAGTTCTTC. Protein sequence: CASRQGSRTPYNEQFF. The chain uses TRBV6-2 or TRBV6-3 and TRBJ2-1; D not certain. The V gene's germline CDR1 is MNHEY and CDR2 SVGEGT. The V end was cut by 6 bases, the J end by 4 bases, with 19 bases between. The CDR3 spans 16 residues.

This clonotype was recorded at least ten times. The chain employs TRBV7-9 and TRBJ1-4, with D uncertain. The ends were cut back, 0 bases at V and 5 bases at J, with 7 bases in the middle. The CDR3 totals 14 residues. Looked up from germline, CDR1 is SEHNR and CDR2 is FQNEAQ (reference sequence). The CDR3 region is CASSLAGSNEKLFF. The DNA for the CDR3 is TGTGCCAGCAGCTTAGCGGGGTCGAATGAAAAACTGTTTTTT.

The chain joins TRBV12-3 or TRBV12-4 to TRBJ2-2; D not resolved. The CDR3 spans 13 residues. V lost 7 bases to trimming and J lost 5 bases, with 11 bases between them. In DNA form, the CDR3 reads TGTGCCAGCACCACCCGGGTTACCGGGGAGCTGTTTTTT. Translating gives CASTTRVTGELFF.

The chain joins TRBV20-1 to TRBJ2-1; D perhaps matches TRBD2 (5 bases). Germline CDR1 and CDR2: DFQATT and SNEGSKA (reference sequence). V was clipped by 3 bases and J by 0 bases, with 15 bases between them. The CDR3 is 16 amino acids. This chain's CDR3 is CSARTSQGSSYNEQFF. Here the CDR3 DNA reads TGCAGTGCTAGGACCTCGCAAGGGAGCTCCTACAATGAGCAGTTCTTC.